These 5 T cell receptor beta chains share one sample of origin, sequenced in a study of PD-1 blockade in classical Hodgkin lymphoma. The repertoire was sequenced with immunoSEQ multiplex PCR; TCRdb's copy has only in-frame clones and lacks some. The sample lists tens of thousands of clones; less than 85% were seen once. In every patient, relapse followed autologous stem cell transplantation, while exposure to brentuximab vedotin differed. The starting material was peripheral blood mononuclear cells (PBMCs), obtained before the second cycle of nivolumab. The receptors derive from a human donor with classical Hodgkin lymphoma.

CDR3 residues: CASTSDNYGYTF. CDR3 nucleotides: TGTGCCAGTACGTCCGATAACTATGGCTACACCTTC. The rearrangement uses TRBV19 and TRBJ1-2, with D unclear. There are 12 residues in the CDR3. Germline V gene sequence: CDR1 LNHDA, CDR2 SQIVND (reference sequence). V lost 7 bases and J lost 1, with 7 bases in between.

The rearrangement joins TRBV7-2 to TRBJ2-1; D call uncertain. CDR3 size: 13 residues. V lost 6 bases, J lost 4 bases, and 10 bases lay in between. The germline CDR1 and CDR2 sequences are SGHTA and FQGNSA. CDR3 in DNA: TGTGCCAGCAGTGTAGTGGGTTACAATGAGCAGTTCTTC. It yields the protein CASSVVGYNEQFF.

A few counts support this clone. This chain uses TRBV7-9 with TRBJ2-5, with D possibly matching TRBD2 (5 bases). The CDR3 is made up of 15 amino acids. Trimming pared 5 bases from V and 5 bases from J, leaving 18 bases between. Germline assignment: CDR1 SEHNR and CDR2 FQNEAQ (reference sequence). The CDR3 DNA is TGTGCCAGCAGCCTCATTGGCGGTGAGCGGGAGACCCAGTACTTC. Protein sequence: CASSLIGGERETQYF.

The V call is TRBV6-6, the J call TRBJ2-2; no clear D. V shed 7 bases and J shed 2 bases, with 8 bases lying between them. Germline V lookup: CDR1 MNHNY, CDR2 SVGAGI (reference sequence). This CDR3 is built from 13 residues. CDR3 nucleotides: TGTGCCAGCACAACCCGTAACACCGGGGAGCTGTTTTTT. This codes for CASTTRNTGELFF.

V gene TRBV6-5 combines with J gene TRBJ1-2, with a weak D call TRBD1 (5 bases). The germline V gene has CDR1 MNHEY and CDR2 SVGAGI. The CDR3 spans 13 residues. V was trimmed by 2 bases and J by 2 bases, leaving 6 bases between them. CDR3 region: CASSYDRNYGYTF. CDR3 DNA sequence: TGTGCCAGCAGTTACGACAGAAACTATGGCTACACCTTC.